This T cell receptor (beta chain) was sequenced for a study of blood T cell repertoires in COVID-19. Study background: COVID-19 samples, acute and convalescent, were from the United States, Italy and Spain. In each case, the material was cDNA or gDNA derived from T cells, B-cell-depleted T cells, or PBMCs.

V lost 3 bases and J lost 10, with 9 bases in between. Germline CDR1 KGHDR, CDR2 SFDVKD. The CDR3 contains 13 residues. Measured with immunoSEQ multiplex PCR; TCRdb has only the in-frame clones, and not every one. The table includes 250,000 or so clones, over 80% detected once. The gene calls are TRBV24-1 and TRBJ1-6; D might be TRBD1 (6 bases). The sample consisted of PBMCs or T cells enriched from blood (not recorded which). The receptor was isolated from a woman aged 40 to 50 who had been exposed to COVID-19. CDR3 nucleotides: TGTGCCACCAGTGATAACAGGGAGTCACCCCTCCACTTT. Translated: CATSDNRESPLHF.